The source of this T cell receptor beta chain is a study of blood T cell repertoires in COVID-19. V dropped 2 bases and J dropped 2; count of bases not matched to a gene: 6. The CDR3 totals 17 residues. Per the germline V gene, CDR1 is WSHSY and CDR2 is SAAADI. Produced via immunoSEQ multiplex PCR; TCRdb's table is partial and in-frame only. The data contain about 69,000 clones, about 90% of them singletons. The sequence was collected from a man aged 50-60 years with acute or convalescent COVID-19. The gene calls are TRBV10-2 and TRBJ1-3; 10 positions match TRBD1. The source material was peripheral blood. CDR3 region: CASSEDSGTGAGNTIYF. CDR3 sequence (DNA): TGCGCCAGCAGTGAGGATTCGGGGACAGGGGCTGGAAACACCATATATTTT.